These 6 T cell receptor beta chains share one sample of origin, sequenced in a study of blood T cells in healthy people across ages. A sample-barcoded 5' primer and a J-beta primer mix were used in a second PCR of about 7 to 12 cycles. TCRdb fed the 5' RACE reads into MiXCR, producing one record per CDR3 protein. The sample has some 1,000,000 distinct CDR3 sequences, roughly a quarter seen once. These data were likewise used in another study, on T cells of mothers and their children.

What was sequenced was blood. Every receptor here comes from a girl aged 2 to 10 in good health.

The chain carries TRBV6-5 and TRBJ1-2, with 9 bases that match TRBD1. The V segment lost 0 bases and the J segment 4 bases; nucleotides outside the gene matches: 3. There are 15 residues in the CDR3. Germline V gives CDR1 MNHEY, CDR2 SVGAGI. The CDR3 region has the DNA TGTGCCAGCAGTTACTCCGGGACAGGGTCCTATGGCTACACCTTC. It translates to CASSYSGTGSYGYTF.

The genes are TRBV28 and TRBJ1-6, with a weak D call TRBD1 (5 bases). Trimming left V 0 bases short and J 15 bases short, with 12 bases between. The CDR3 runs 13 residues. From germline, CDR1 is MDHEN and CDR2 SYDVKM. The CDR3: CASSLWGTQLLHF. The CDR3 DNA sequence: TGTGCCAGCAGTTTATGGGGGACCCAGCTCCTCCACTTT.

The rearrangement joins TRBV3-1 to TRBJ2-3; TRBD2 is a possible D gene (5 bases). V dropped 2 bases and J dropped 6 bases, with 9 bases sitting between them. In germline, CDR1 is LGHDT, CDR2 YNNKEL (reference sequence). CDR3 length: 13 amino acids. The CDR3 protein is CASSQWRWDTQYF. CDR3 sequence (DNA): TGTGCCAGCAGCCAATGGAGGTGGGATACGCAGTATTTT.

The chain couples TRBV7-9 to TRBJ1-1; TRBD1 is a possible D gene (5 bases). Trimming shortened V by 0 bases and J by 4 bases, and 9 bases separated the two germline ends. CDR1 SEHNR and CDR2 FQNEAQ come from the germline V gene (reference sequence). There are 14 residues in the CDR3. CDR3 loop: CASSLAVGVTEAFF. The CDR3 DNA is TGTGCCAGCAGCTTAGCCGTGGGGGTCACTGAAGCTTTCTTT.

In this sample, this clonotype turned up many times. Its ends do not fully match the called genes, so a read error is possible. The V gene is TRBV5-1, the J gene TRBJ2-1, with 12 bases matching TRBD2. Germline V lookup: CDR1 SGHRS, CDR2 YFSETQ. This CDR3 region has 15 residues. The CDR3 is CASSLTSGSYNEQFF. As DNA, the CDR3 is TGTGCCAGCAGCTTGACTAGCGGGAGTTACAATGAGCAGTTCTTC.

CDR3: CASSHPDSGIGETQYF. DNA for the CDR3: TGTGCCAGCAGCCACCCGGATAGTGGGATCGGGGAGACCCAGTACTTC. The gene calls are TRBV7-9 and TRBJ2-5, with no clear D. The CDR3 spans 16 residues. The germline gives CDR1 SEHNR, CDR2 FQNEAQ (reference sequence). Between the trimmed V and J ends, which lost 5 bases and 5 bases, there was a span of 21 bases.